The rows below give T cell receptor beta chains drawn from one sample of a study of blood T cell repertoires in COVID-19. Method: immunoSEQ multiplex PCR; TCRdb's copy keeps in-frame clones and lacks some. The table has about 460,000 clones, about nine tenths seen once. Sequenced: PBMCs or T cells enriched from blood (not recorded which). The receptors originated from a woman aged 60 to 75 who had recovered from COVID-19. CDR3s include the opening cysteine and the closing phenylalanine or tryptophan. The D gene is left open where the match is weak. Size values are once, few and many counts, or a class for expanded clones, and some rows have none.

V,D,J,size,length,DNA,CDR3
TRBV30,NA,TRBJ1-1,NA,12,TGTGCCTGGAGTTTGAGGAACACTGAAGCTTTCTTT,CAWSLRNTEAFF
TRBV18,NA,TRBJ2-3,once,16,TGTGCCAGCTCGCCAATCGACCTAGGCGGCACAGATACGCAGTATTTT,CASSPIDLGGTDTQYF
TRBV19,TRBD1,TRBJ1-1,NA,15,TGTGCCAGTTCGGGACAGGGGGGTAGGAACACTGAAGCTTTCTTT,CASSGQGGRNTEAFF
TRBV21-1,NA,TRBJ1-1,NA,20,TGTGCCAGCAGCAAAGGGACAGGGGTGCGAAAGGGAGAAATGAACACTGAAGCTTTCTTT,CASSKGTGVRKGEMNTEAFF
TRBV9,TRBD1,TRBJ1-1,NA,14,TGTGCCAGCAGCGTTTCAGGGGGAAACACTGAAGCTTTCTTT,CASSVSGGNTEAFF
TRBV2,NA,TRBJ2-1,NA,14,TGTGCCAGCCTCACCCAGGGCCCCTACAATGAGCAGTTCTTC,CASLTQGPYNEQFF
TRBV29-1,TRBD2,TRBJ2-1,NA,13,TGCAGCGCCTCCACGGGGGGGAGCAATGAGCAGTTCTTC,CSASTGGSNEQFF
TRBV18,NA,TRBJ1-1,NA,15,TGTGCCAGCTCACCCAGAGGCAGTGTGAACACTGAAGCTTTCTTT,CASSPRGSVNTEAFF
TRBV4-1,NA,TRBJ1-1,NA,16,TGCGCCAGCAGCCCAGAGACAGGCGTTCAAGGCACTGAAGCTTTCTTT,CASSPETGVQGTEAFF
TRBV18,NA,TRBJ1-1,NA,14,TGTGCCAGCTCACCTATAGGGGGTAAAACTGAAGCTTTCTTT,CASSPIGGKTEAFF
TRBV7-8,NA,TRBJ2-7,NA,15,TGTGCCAGCAGCTTTCCGAGGGCCCTCTCTTACGAGCAGTACTTC,CASSFPRALSYEQYF
TRBV6-5,TRBD1,TRBJ1-6,NA,15,TGTGCCAGCAGTACGCGGACAGGGGGAGGTTCACCCCTCCACTTT,CASSTRTGGGSPLHF
TRBV15,NA,TRBJ1-4,NA,15,TGTGCCACCACGTTAACAGGTGCAACTAATGAAAAACTGTTTTTT,CATTLTGATNEKLFF
TRBV2,NA,TRBJ1-2,NA,15,TGTGCCAGCAGTGAACCCCCTGGGGCGGCGTATGGCTACACCTTC,CASSEPPGAAYGYTF
TRBV6-5,TRBD1,TRBJ2-7,NA,14,TGTGCCAGCAGTAGACAGGGGCTTCCTTACGAGCAGTACTTC,CASSRQGLPYEQYF
TRBV6-6,NA,TRBJ1-2,once,13,TGTGCCAGCAGTCAACGGGGCGGGGATGGCTACACCTTC,CASSQRGGDGYTF
TRBV9,TRBD1,TRBJ2-3,NA,17,TGTGCCAGCAGCGTAGATAGAAAGCGGACAGGATCAGATACGCAGTATTTT,CASSVDRKRTGSDTQYF
TRBV5-5,TRBD2,TRBJ2-5,few,16,TGTGCCAGCAGCTTGAACCGACTAGCGGGGGGGGAGACCCAGTACTTC,CASSLNRLAGGETQYF
TRBV18,NA,TRBJ2-1,NA,12,TGTGCCAGCTCCCTGGACGGGACAGAGCAGTTCTTC,CASSLDGTEQFF
TRBV7-2,NA,TRBJ2-3,NA,14,TGTGCCAGCAGCCGGAGGCTGGGCACAGATACGCAGTATTTT,CASSRRLGTDTQYF
TRBV4-1,NA,TRBJ1-5,once,14,TGCGCCAGCAGCCAAGTATTAGGCAATCAGCCCCAGCATTTT,CASSQVLGNQPQHF
TRBV10-1,NA,TRBJ1-1,NA,15,TGCGCCAGCAGTGAAGGTACAGGAACGAACACTGAAGCTTTCTTT,CASSEGTGTNTEAFF
TRBV27,NA,TRBJ1-2,NA,12,TGTGCCAGCAGTCCATTAGGACTCCACTACACCTTC,CASSPLGLHYTF
TRBV10-3,NA,TRBJ2-6,NA,17,TGTGCCATCAGTGACTCCAGAGGGGGAACTGGGGCCAACGTCCTGACTTTC,CAISDSRGGTGANVLTF
TRBV19,NA,TRBJ2-3,NA,16,TGTGCCAGTAGTATCCGGGACTCCCCGGGGACAGATACGCAGTATTTT,CASSIRDSPGTDTQYF
TRBV9,TRBD2,TRBJ2-3,NA,16,TGTGCCAGCAGTCGGACTAGCGGGGGGTCTTGGGATACGCAGTATTTT,CASSRTSGGSWDTQYF
TRBV19,NA,TRBJ1-6,NA,13,TGTGCCAGTAGTATTGACAACTATTCACCCCTCCACTTT,CASSIDNYSPLHF
TRBV12-3/TRBV12-4,NA,TRBJ1-5,NA,13,TGTGCCAGCAGTTTTGGCCTTAATCAGCCCCAGCATTTT,CASSFGLNQPQHF
TRBV5-1,TRBD1,TRBJ2-7,NA,14,TGCGCCAGCGGAGCCCGGACAGGGATACACGAGCAGTACTTC,CASGARTGIHEQYF
TRBV4-1,NA,TRBJ1-2,NA,15,TGCGCCAGCAGCCAAGACGAAACAAATTCCTATGGCTACACCTTC,CASSQDETNSYGYTF
TRBV2,NA,TRBJ2-3,NA,17,TGTGCCAGCAGTGAACGGCGGTCAGGGGGGAGCACAGATACGCAGTATTTT,CASSERRSGGSTDTQYF
TRBV6-6,NA,TRBJ2-1,NA,14,TGTGCCAGCAGTTTTTCAGGTAATCAGAATGAGCAGTTCTTC,CASSFSGNQNEQFF
TRBV24-1,NA,TRBJ2-3,NA,13,TGTGCCACTACTGGAGGGGCGGGAGATACGCAGTATTTT,CATTGGAGDTQYF